This T cell receptor (beta chain) came from a study of T-cell reconstitution after alpha-beta-depleted transplantation in children. Broader study findings: Certain patients had high TCRbeta diversity at day 60, and it came from recipient T cells and thymic progenitors that survived. The origin of alpha-beta T cells about two months after transplant was reportedly several hundred expanded graft clones. T-cell counts and diversity were attributed mostly to newly produced T cells one year after transplant.

Unique molecular identifiers tagged the TCRbeta library. A single record per CDR3 protein comes from TCRdb applying MiXCR to the PCR reads. The table has about 200,000 distinct CDR3 sequences, about 6% seen once; the top ten hold 4.5% to 5.5%. This clonotype came up a few times. The antigen is undetermined. V was cut by 10 bases and J by 7 bases, with 16 bases left in between. Germline V gives CDR1 SEHNR, CDR2 FQNEAQ (reference sequence). CDR3 size: 12 residues. The source was PBMCs, collected before TCRalphabeta/CD19-depleted stem cell transplant. This clonotype originated in a girl under two years old with combined immunodeficiency, due to receive a stem cell transplant. The chain is built from TRBV7-9 and TRBJ1-2; D not certain. CDR3 protein: CATSSWRSGYTF. As DNA, the CDR3 is TGTGCCACTTCATCTTGGAGGTCTGGCTACACCTTC.